This entry concerns a single T cell receptor (beta chain). Its antigen is not known. Germline CDR1 reads SNHLY; CDR2 reads FYNNEI. J lost 4 bases, V lost 6 bases, and 6 bases had no gene match. The CDR3 length is 15 residues. This record belongs to a study of early T cells in non-severe SARS-CoV-2 infection. Study-wide context: RNA in bulk from unsorted whole blood was sequenced, and chains were unpaired. Study-level points and caveats: There was a bias toward anti-spike CD8 responses in VDJdb matching, which missed private and CD4 specificities.

Unique molecular identifiers (one per individual cDNA molecule) were attached. TCRdb re-called the 5' RACE reads through MiXCR, storing one row per CDR3 protein. The data contain 55,000 to 65,000 distinct CDR3 sequences, about 15% of them singletons. The clonotype was recovered from an adult who was a healthcare worker with PCR-confirmed SARS-CoV-2 infection or an uninfected control (not recorded which). This sample comprised whole blood, obtained at baseline. The chain uses TRBV2 and TRBJ2-1; TRBD2 aligns across 10 bases. The CDR3 spells CASRVGTSDYNEQFF. The CDR3 region has the DNA TGTGCCAGCAGAGTCGGGACTAGCGATTACAATGAGCAGTTCTTC.